This record concerns one T cell receptor (beta chain) sequence. These data are taken from a study of blood T cell repertoires in COVID-19. Generated by immunoSEQ multiplex PCR, the TCRdb table keeps only in-frame clones and is missing some. Of about 270,000 clones in the sample, more than 75% were seen once. The V gene end was trimmed by 4 bases and the J gene end by 5 bases; junction bases not matched to a gene: 8. This CDR3 is 15 amino acids long. Per the germline V gene, CDR1 is MNHEY and CDR2 is SVGEGT. The material sequenced was PBMCs or T cells enriched from blood (not recorded which). The chain uses TRBV6-2 or TRBV6-3 and TRBJ2-3, with TRBD1 matching over 8 bases. This TCR was recovered from a woman in her sixties in a cohort exposed to, infected with or recovered from COVID-19 (not recorded which). The CDR3 DNA sequence: TGTGCCAGCAGTTTTAGGACAGGGCGAGGAGATACGCAGTATTTT. Its translation: CASSFRTGRGDTQYF.